These 9 T cell receptor beta chains came from one sample sequenced in a study of cytomegalovirus exposure and HLA in healthy donors. The PCR made use of 60 Vbeta and 13 Jbeta primers. The method was immunoSEQ multiplex PCR; TCRdb's version includes in-frame clones alone and lacks a portion of them. The table lists about 110,000 clones, 71% of them singletons. Specimen: PBMCs. The receptor set was obtained from a female donor in good health and CMV-seronegative.

The V gene is TRBV6-6, the J gene TRBJ2-1, with D maybe TRBD1 (6 bases). Germline lookup yields CDR1 MNHNY and CDR2 SVGAGI (reference sequence). The V end was cut by 7 bases, the J end by 12 bases, with 19 bases between. CDR3 size: 13 residues. DNA for the CDR3: TGTGCCAGCACCGACGTCAGGGGCGTAGGGCAGTTCTTC. Translated, it gives CASTDVRGVGQFF.

The chain has TRBV7-9 and TRBJ2-7, with 11 nucleotides matching TRBD2. Unmatched junction bases numbered 6, after V lost 5 bases and J lost 6 bases. The germline CDR1 and CDR2 sequences are SEHNR and FQNEAQ (reference sequence). CDR3 length: 14 residues. The CDR3 region is CASSLTSGSSEQYF. The CDR3 coding sequence is TGTGCCAGCAGCCTAACTAGCGGGAGTAGCGAGCAGTACTTC. Variable domain in full (rest from reference TRBV7-9 and TRBJ2-7): DTGVSQNPRHKITKRGQNVTFRCDPISEHNRLYWYRQTLGQGPEFLTYFQNEAQLEKSRLLSDRFSAERPKGSFSTLEIQRTEQGDSAMYLCASSLTSGSSEQYFGPGTRLTVT.

The genes are TRBV30 and TRBJ2-7, with 7 nucleotides matching TRBD2. CDR3 length equals 14 residues. Germline CDR1 is GTSNPN and CDR2 is SVGIG (reference sequence). The CDR3 DNA reads as TGTGCTGCTGGAGATATCGGGAGGAACTACGAGCAGTACTTC. Protein sequence: CAAGDIGRNYEQYF.

V and J are TRBV4-2 and TRBJ1-1; TRBD1 agrees at 8 bases. After removal of 3 bases from V and 5 bases from J, the junction contained 8 bases not matched to a gene. In germline, CDR1 is LGHNA, CDR2 YNFKEQ. This CDR3 spans 15 amino acids. CDR3 amino acids: CASSQPGTGQTEAFF. The CDR3 DNA follows: TGTGCCAGCAGCCAGCCAGGGACAGGCCAAACTGAAGCTTTCTTT.

This chain links TRBV19 with TRBJ2-6, with D perhaps TRBD1 (6 bases). Germline V CDR1 and CDR2: LNHDA, SQIVND (reference sequence). The CDR3 runs to 15 residues. V lost 6 bases to trimming and J lost 4 bases, with 13 bases between them. The CDR3 loop reads CASSVTGKGANVLTF. CDR3 nucleotide sequence: TGTGCCAGTAGCGTCACAGGGAAAGGGGCCAACGTCCTGACTTTC. Full variable domain (outside the CDR3, taken from reference TRBV19 and TRBJ2-6): DGGITQSPKYLFRKEGQNVTLSCEQNLNHDAMYWYRQDPGQGLRLIYYSQIVNDFQKGDIAEGYSVSREKKESFPLTVTSAQKNPTAFYLCASSVTGKGANVLTFGAGSRLTVL.

The rearrangement links TRBV7-8 to TRBJ2-7, with TRBD2 matching 10 bases. The trim removed 3 bases at V and 9 bases at J, leaving 11 bases unmatched. CDR1 SGHVS and CDR2 FQNEAQ come from the germline V gene. The CDR3 is 15 residues long. This chain's CDR3 is CASSFTGTSAPPQYF. The CDR3 DNA is TGTGCCAGCAGCTTCACCGGGACTAGCGCCCCTCCGCAGTACTTC.

This rearrangement joins TRBV30 to TRBJ2-3, with TRBD2 matching 9 bases. V was pared by 3 bases and J by 2 bases, with 3 bases of the junction left unmatched. CDR1 is GTSNPN, CDR2 SVGIG, per germline (reference sequence). CDR3 length: 14 amino acids. As DNA, the CDR3 is TGTGCCTGGAGGCTAGCGGGGTACACAGATACGCAGTATTTT. It translates to CAWRLAGYTDTQYF.

This clone was detected only once. The chain uses TRBV4-1 and TRBJ1-6, with 9 bases fitting TRBD1. The length of the CDR3 is 17 residues. Per the germline V gene, CDR1 is MGHRA and CDR2 is YSYEKL. V lost 1 base, J lost 7 bases, and 8 bases stayed unmatched. The CDR3 DNA reads as TGCGCCAGCAGCCAAGGGCGAGGGACAGGGTGGAATTCACCCCTCCACTTT. As protein: CASSQGRGTGWNSPLHF.

This clone was picked up a small number of times. The rearrangement uses TRBV4-3 and TRBJ1-2; 8 bases fit TRBD1. V shed 0 bases, J shed 5 bases, and the junction held 8 bases outside the gene matches. This CDR3 contains 16 residues. The germline V gene has CDR1 LGHNA and CDR2 YSLEER. CDR3 residues: CASSQDRTGRPYGYTF. CDR3 bases: TGCGCCAGCAGCCAAGATCGGACAGGGAGGCCATATGGCTACACCTTC.